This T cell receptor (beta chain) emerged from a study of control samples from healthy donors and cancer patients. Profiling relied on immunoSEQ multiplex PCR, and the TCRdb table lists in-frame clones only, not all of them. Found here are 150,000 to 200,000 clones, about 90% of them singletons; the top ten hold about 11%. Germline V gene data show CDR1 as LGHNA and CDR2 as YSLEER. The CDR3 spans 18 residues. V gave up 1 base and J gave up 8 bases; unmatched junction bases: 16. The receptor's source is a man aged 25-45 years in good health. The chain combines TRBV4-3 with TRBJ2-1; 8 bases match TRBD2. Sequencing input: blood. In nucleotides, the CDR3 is TGCGCCAGCAGCCAAGGTACTAGCGGCCCTTTAGTAGGAGATGAGCAGTTCTTC. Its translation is CASSQGTSGPLVGDEQFF.